This TCR beta chain was retrieved from a study of neoadjuvant anti-PD-1 for oral cavity cancer. General study findings and limits: PBMC Gini-index clonality exceeded responders' in non-responders post-nivolumab. With three patients per group, TCR findings need larger cohorts.

Only in-frame clones appear in the TCRdb table, and some are missing; sequencing was by immunoSEQ multiplex PCR. The sample carries over 11,000 clones, just under 75% recorded once. Details on this clone: The target antigen is unknown.

The time point: after neoadjuvant nivolumab, at surgical resection. Stage II-IVA oral cavity squamous cell carcinoma was new and untreated by systemic or radiation therapy. The patients had HPV-negative, locally advanced oral cavity squamous cell carcinoma. This CDR3 has 14 amino acids. The germline CDR1 and CDR2 sequences are GTSNPN and SVGIG (reference sequence). The ends were cut back, 1 base at V and 1 base at J, with 10 bases in the middle. The chain uses TRBV30 and TRBJ1-1, with D unclear. Sequenced here: PBMCs, sampled after nivolumab (anti-PD-1) treatment. This receptor was taken from a person between 40 and 85 years old with oral cavity squamous cell carcinoma. CDR3 residues: CAWSGGIPNTEAFF. CDR3 nucleotide sequence: TGTGCCTGGAGTGGAGGGATACCGAACACTGAAGCTTTCTTT.